This is a list of T cell receptor beta chains from one sample in a study of T cell repertoires in cytomegalovirus infection. TCRdb reprocessed the reads with MiXCR, giving one entry per CDR3 protein. The sample carries tens of thousands of distinct CDR3 sequences, around 21% recorded once. The antigens of these receptors remain unknown. This specimen was CD8+ T cells from cultured PBMCs, taken from culture after CMV antigen stimulation. These receptors were obtained from a human donor in good health (CMV status not recorded). Some clones in this sample may be carry-over from other donors' samples. The CDR3 runs from the conserved cysteine through the conserved F or W. Each record gives: V gene, clone size, J gene, D gene, CDR3 DNA, CDR3 protein. A D gene is named only where the DNA matches it firmly. Only some rows state a clone size, as once, few, many or a class for expanded clones.

>TRBV12-3/TRBV12-4|many|TRBJ2-3|-
TGTGCCAGCAGTCCCTCACTCCCGGGACTTATCACAGATACGCAGTATTTT
CASSPSLPGLITDTQYF
>TRBV19|many|TRBJ1-1|-
TGTGCCACCGTAGGAGTTGAAGCTTTCTTT
CATVGVEAFF
>TRBV5-6|-|TRBJ1-4|TRBD1
TGTGCCAGCAGCCCGGACAGGGAGGATGAAAAACTGTTTTTT
CASSPDREDEKLFF
>TRBV20-1|-|TRBJ2-2|-
TGCAGTGCTAATCCGAACACCGGGGAGCTGTTTTTT
CSANPNTGELFF
>TRBV10-3|-|TRBJ2-4|TRBD2
TGTGCCATCAGTGGTACTAGCGGGGTAAACATTCAGTACTTC
CAISGTSGVNIQYF
>TRBV7-9|few|TRBJ1-1|-
TGTGCCAGCAAGACCGTGAACACTGAAGCTTTCTTT
CASKTVNTEAFF
>TRBV4-3|many|TRBJ2-1|-
TGCGCCAGCAGCCCACGCAGTAGGGTTGCCTACAATGAGCAGTTCTTC
CASSPRSRVAYNEQFF
>TRBV29-1|-|TRBJ1-3|TRBD1
TGCAGCGTTGAAGATGGGGACAGGAGCTCTGGAAACACCATATATTTT
CSVEDGDRSSGNTIYF
>TRBV7-9|-|TRBJ1-1|-
TGTGCCAGCAGCTTACCCGACGGGAGCTCGGACACTGAAGCTTTCTTT
CASSLPDGSSDTEAFF
>TRBV27|-|TRBJ2-2|-
TGTGCCAGCAGCTACCCGACAGGTGAGCTGTTTTTT
CASSYPTGELFF
>TRBV7-9|-|TRBJ2-5|-
TGTGCCAGCAGCTCAGGACAGTCCTCAATTGAGTCCCAGTACTTC
CASSSGQSSIESQYF
>TRBV6-2/TRBV6-3|few|TRBJ1-1|TRBD1
TGTGCCAGCAGTGCACCGGGACAGGGGGCGTCTGAAGCTTTCTTT
CASSAPGQGASEAFF
>TRBV6-6|-|TRBJ2-7|TRBD1
TGTGCCAGCAGTTACTGGACAGGGCTCTCCTACGAGCAGTACTTC
CASSYWTGLSYEQYF
>TRBV27|few|TRBJ2-7|-
TGTGCCAGCAGTTTAGCAATTGGGAGGAGGGAATCTGACGAGCAGTACTTC
CASSLAIGRRESDEQYF
>TRBV7-2|many|TRBJ1-2|-
TGTGCCAGCAGCTTAGAGCCCGGACGGCAACTCTATGGCTACACCTTC
CASSLEPGRQLYGYTF
>TRBV7-2|many|TRBJ1-4|-
TGTGCCAGCAGCCTCTCGACGGGCCTTAATGAAAAACTGTTTTTT
CASSLSTGLNEKLFF
>TRBV28|-|TRBJ2-7|TRBD1
TGTGCCAGCAGGCCGACAGGGGACACCTACGAGCAGTACTTC
CASRPTGDTYEQYF
>TRBV10-3|-|TRBJ2-7|TRBD2
TGTGCCATCAGTGAGTCGGCTAGCGGTCCTTCCTACGAGCAGTACTTC
CAISESASGPSYEQYF
>TRBV19|few|TRBJ1-2|TRBD1
TGTGCCAGTAACCCCGGGACAGGGTTTGCCTATGGCTACACCTTC
CASNPGTGFAYGYTF
>TRBV7-2|many|TRBJ1-5|-
TGTGCCAGCAGCTTATCTCGATCAATCAATCAGCCCCAGCATTTT
CASSLSRSINQPQHF
>TRBV28|-|TRBJ2-7|-
TGTGCCAGCAGTTTGGAGGGGTCAACCTACGAGCAGTACTTC
CASSLEGSTYEQYF
>TRBV12-3/TRBV12-4|many|TRBJ2-5|TRBD2
TGTGCCAGCAGTGAGGGACTAGCCGCAGTGGAGACCCAGTACTTC
CASSEGLAAVETQYF